Sequencing of this TCR beta chain was carried out in a study of OX40 agonist ivuxolimab in advanced cancers. Study in general: Three individuals attained partial responses, comprising one hepatocellular carcinoma case and two cutaneous melanoma cases.

TCRdb keeps only in-frame clones here, not all; method: immunoSEQ multiplex PCR. The sample lists 50,000 or so clones; 65% to 90% were seen once. Remarks on this clone: What it recognizes is unknown.

Notes on the study in general: Low normalized T-cell clonal expansion also characterized some of the nonresponders.

The germline gives CDR1 LNHDA, CDR2 SQIVND (reference sequence). V was cut by 0 bases and J by 4 bases, with 12 bases left in between. The CDR3 consists of 15 residues. The receptor's source is an adult with an advanced solid tumor such as melanoma, head and neck, liver or kidney cancer. V gene TRBV19 combines with J gene TRBJ1-2, with TRBD1 as a possible D gene (5 bases). Here the sequenced sample was CD4+ or CD8+ T cells sorted from blood, taken in a trial of the OX40 agonist ivuxolimab. In nucleotides, the CDR3 is TGTGCCAGTAGTATAGATCGGGGCAGCTCCTATGGCTACACCTTC. As protein: CASSIDRGSSYGYTF.